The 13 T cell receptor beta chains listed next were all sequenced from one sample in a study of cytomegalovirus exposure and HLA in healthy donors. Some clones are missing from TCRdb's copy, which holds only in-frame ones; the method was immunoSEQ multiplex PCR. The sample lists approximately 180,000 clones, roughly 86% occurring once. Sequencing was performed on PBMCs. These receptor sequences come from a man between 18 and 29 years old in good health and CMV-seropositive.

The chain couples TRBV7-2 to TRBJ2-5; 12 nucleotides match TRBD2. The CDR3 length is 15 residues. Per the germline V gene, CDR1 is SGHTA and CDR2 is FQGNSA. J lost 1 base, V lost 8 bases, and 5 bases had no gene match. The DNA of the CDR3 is TGTGCCAGCGGTTCTAGCGGGGGGGGCCAAGAGACCCAGTACTTC. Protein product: CASGSSGGGQETQYF.

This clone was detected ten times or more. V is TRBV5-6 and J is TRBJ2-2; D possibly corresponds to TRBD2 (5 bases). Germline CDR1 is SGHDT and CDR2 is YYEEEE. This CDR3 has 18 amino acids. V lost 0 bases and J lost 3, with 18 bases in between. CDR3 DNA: TGTGCCAGCAGCTTGGGGAGGAAGGGTGGAAGGGACACCGGGGAGCTGTTTTTT. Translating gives CASSLGRKGGRDTGELFF.

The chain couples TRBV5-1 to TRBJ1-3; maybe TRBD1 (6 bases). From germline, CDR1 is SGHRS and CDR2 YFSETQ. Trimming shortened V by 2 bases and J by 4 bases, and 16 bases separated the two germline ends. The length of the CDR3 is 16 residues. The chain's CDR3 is CASSFTGPGAGNTIYF. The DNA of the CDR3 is TGCGCCAGCAGCTTCACAGGGCCAGGGGCCGGAAACACCATATATTTT.

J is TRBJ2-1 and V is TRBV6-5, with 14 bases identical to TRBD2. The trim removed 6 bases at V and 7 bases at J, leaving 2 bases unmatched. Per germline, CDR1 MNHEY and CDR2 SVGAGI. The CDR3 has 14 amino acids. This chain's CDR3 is CASSRLAGGNEQFF. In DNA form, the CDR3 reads TGTGCCAGCAGCAGACTAGCGGGGGGGAATGAGCAGTTCTTC.

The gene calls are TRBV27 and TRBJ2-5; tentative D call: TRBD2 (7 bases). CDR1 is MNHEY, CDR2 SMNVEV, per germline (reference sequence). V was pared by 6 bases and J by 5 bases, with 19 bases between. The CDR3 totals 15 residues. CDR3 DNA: TGTGCCAGCAGCTCCCGAGGGGGGGGCGGGGAGACCCAGTACTTC. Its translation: CASSSRGGGGETQYF.

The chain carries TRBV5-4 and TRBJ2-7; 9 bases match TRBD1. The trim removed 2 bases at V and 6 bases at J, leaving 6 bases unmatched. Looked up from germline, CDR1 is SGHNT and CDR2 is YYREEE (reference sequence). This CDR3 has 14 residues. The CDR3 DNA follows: TGTGCCAGCAGCTTCGGACAGGGGTCTGCCGAGCAGTACTTC. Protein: CASSFGQGSAEQYF.

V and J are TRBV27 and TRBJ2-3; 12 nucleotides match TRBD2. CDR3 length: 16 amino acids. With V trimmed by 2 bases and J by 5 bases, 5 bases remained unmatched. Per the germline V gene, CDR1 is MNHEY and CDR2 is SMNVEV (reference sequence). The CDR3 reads CASSLIRLAGVDTQYF. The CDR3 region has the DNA TGTGCCAGCAGTTTAATTCGACTAGCGGGGGTAGATACGCAGTATTTT.

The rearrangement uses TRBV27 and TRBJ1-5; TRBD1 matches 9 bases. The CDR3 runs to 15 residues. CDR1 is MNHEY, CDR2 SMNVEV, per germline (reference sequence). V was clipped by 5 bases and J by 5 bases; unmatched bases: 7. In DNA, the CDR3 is TGTGCCAGCAGTGGAGACAGGGGGACGCATCAGCCCCAGCATTTT. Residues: CASSGDRGTHQPQHF.

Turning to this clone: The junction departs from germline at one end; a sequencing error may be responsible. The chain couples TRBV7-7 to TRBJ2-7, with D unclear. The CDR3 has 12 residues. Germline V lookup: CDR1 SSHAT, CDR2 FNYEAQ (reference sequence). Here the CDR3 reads CASTIPPYEQYF. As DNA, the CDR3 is TGTGCTAGCACTATCCCTCCCTACGAGCAGTACTTC.

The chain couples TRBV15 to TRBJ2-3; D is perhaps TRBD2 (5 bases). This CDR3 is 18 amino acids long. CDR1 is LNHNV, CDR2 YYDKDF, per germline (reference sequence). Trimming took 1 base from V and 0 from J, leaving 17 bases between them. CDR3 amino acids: CATSRAPVLAGSTDTQYF. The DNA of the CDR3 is TGTGCCACCAGCAGAGCCCCTGTGCTAGCTGGTAGCACAGATACGCAGTATTTT.

In DNA, the CDR3 is TGCGCCAGCAGCTTGGCCGGTGACAGGGGAACTGGCTACACCTTC. Translated, it gives CASSLAGDRGTGYTF. The chain is built from TRBV5-1 and TRBJ1-2, with 8 bases lining up with TRBD1. Unmatched junction bases numbered 8, after V lost 0 bases and J lost 7 bases. CDR1 and CDR2 (germline): SGHRS, YFSETQ. The CDR3 contains 15 residues.

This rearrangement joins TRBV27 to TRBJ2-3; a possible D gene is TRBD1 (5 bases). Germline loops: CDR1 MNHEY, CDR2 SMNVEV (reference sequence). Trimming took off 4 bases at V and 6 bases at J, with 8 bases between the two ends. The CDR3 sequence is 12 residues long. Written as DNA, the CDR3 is TGTGCCAGCAGTTCAAGACAGGATACGCAGTATTTT. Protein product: CASSSRQDTQYF.

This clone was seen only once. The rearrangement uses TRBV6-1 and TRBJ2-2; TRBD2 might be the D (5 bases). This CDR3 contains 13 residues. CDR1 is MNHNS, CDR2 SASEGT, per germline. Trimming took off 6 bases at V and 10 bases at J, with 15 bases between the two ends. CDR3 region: CASSAERETELFF. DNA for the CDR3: TGTGCCAGCAGCGCCGAGAGGGAAACGGAGCTGTTTTTT.